These 21 T cell receptor beta chains were all obtained from the same sample, sequenced in a study of T cell changes during pregnancy in multiple sclerosis. Sequencing was performed with immunoSEQ multiplex PCR; in TCRdb, only in-frame clones are kept and a portion is missing. The sample has roughly 47,000 clones, 70% to 90% seen once. This specimen consisted of CD4+ T cells from peripheral blood mononuclear cells, obtained after pregnancy. These receptors were taken from a female donor with multiple sclerosis, enrolled in a pregnancy study.

CDR3: CASRRDRNQPQHF. DNA of the CDR3: TGTGCCAGCAGACGCGACAGAAATCAGCCCCAGCATTTT. The chain links TRBV6-5 to TRBJ1-5, with a weak D call TRBD1 (5 bases). The ends were cut back, 6 bases at V and 4 bases at J, with 10 bases in the middle. The CDR3 contains 13 residues. Germline CDR1 reads MNHEY; CDR2 reads SVGAGI.

This clone appeared a single time. The V and J genes are TRBV19 and TRBJ1-1; D gene uncertain. V was cut by 6 bases and J by 2 bases, with 13 bases left in between. The CDR3 consists of 14 residues. Germline CDR1 reads LNHDA; CDR2 reads SQIVND (reference sequence). DNA of the CDR3: TGTGCCAGTAGGGGCCACAACCAAAACACTGAAGCTTTCTTT. Protein sequence: CASRGHNQNTEAFF.

The chain employs TRBV7-2 and TRBJ1-2; 7 nucleotides align to TRBD1. This CDR3 is built from 12 residues. CDR1 and CDR2 from the germline V gene are SGHTA and FQGNSA. J gave up 5 bases and V 5 bases, and 2 bases lay outside the gene matches. The CDR3 DNA follows: TGTGCCAGCAGCCCACAGGGGTATGGCTACACCTTC. It is translated as CASSPQGYGYTF.

The V call is TRBV20-1, the J call TRBJ2-5, with D unresolved. Germline CDR1 reads DFQATT; CDR2 reads SNEGSKA (reference sequence). Trimming stripped 4 bases from V and 2 bases from J, with 2 bases between. The CDR3 consists of 10 residues. In DNA form, the CDR3 reads TGCAGTGCTACTCAAGAGACCCAGTACTTC. This sequence encodes CSATQETQYF.

This clone was found once. The chain couples TRBV5-1 to TRBJ2-1; 14 positions match TRBD2. V was pared by 3 bases and J by 7 bases, with 6 bases of the junction left unmatched. CDR1 and CDR2 (germline): SGHRS, YFSETQ. The CDR3 has 16 residues. CDR3 bases: TGCGCCAGCAGCTCGGGACTAGCGGGAGAATTAAATGAGCAGTTCTTC. Residues: CASSSGLAGELNEQFF.

The V and J genes are TRBV6-1 and TRBJ2-5; D remains unclear. Germline V lookup: CDR1 MNHNS, CDR2 SASEGT. Trimming took off 7 bases at V and 2 bases at J, with 2 bases between the two ends. The CDR3 covers 10 residues. Here the CDR3 reads CASIQETQYF. CDR3 DNA sequence: TGTGCCAGCATACAAGAGACCCAGTACTTC.

This clone showed up just once. This chain connects TRBV7-9 to TRBJ2-6; 9 bases are shared with TRBD1. Germline CDR1 reads SEHNR; CDR2 reads FQNEAQ (reference sequence). With 4 bases clipped from V and 3 bases from J, the junction kept 1 base outside the gene matches. The CDR3 is made up of 15 amino acids. The CDR3 DNA follows: TGTGCCAGCAGCTGGGACAGGGATGGGGCCAACGTCCTGACTTTC. Translated: CASSWDRDGANVLTF.

The genes are TRBV29-1 and TRBJ2-1, with D possibly being TRBD2 (6 bases). CDR1 SQVTM and CDR2 ANQGSEA come from the germline V gene. This CDR3 spans 17 amino acids. V was pared by 6 bases and J by 0 bases, with 21 bases between. The CDR3 spells CSVPRTLGGYSYNEQFF. CDR3 in DNA: TGCAGCGTCCCGCGCACGTTGGGGGGATACTCCTACAATGAGCAGTTCTTC.

This clone has only a few counts. The rearrangement links TRBV7-2 to TRBJ1-1; 8 nucleotides align to TRBD1. The CDR3 has 13 amino acids. Unmatched junction bases numbered 9, after V lost 5 bases and J lost 10 bases. Germline loops: CDR1 SGHTA, CDR2 FQGNSA. The CDR3 DNA reads as TGTGCCAGCAGCGAGACAGGGGATTCGGGAGCTTTCTTT. It codes for CASSETGDSGAFF.

The chain carries TRBV18 and TRBJ2-1, with 9 bases that match TRBD1. With 3 bases clipped from V and 3 bases from J, the junction kept 12 bases outside the gene matches. The CDR3 is 18 residues long. Germline-derived CDR1 and CDR2 are KGHSH and LQKENI. CDR3 in DNA: TGTGCCAGCTCACCGACGCGACCACAGGGGGCGTACTACAATGAGCAGTTCTTC. Translated: CASSPTRPQGAYYNEQFF.

The chain links TRBV21-1 to TRBJ2-3; the table calls TRBD2, which could not be checked here. TRBV21-1 is recorded as a pseudogene. CDR3 size: 16 residues. CDR3 in amino acids: CASSKAEVSSTDTQYF. CDR3 bases: TGTGCCAGCAGCAAAGCGGAGGTTAGTAGCACAGATACGCAGTATTTT.

This chain links TRBV28 with TRBJ2-1; TRBD2 matches at 11 bases. Germline V gene sequence: CDR1 MDHEN, CDR2 SYDVKM. V was clipped by 8 bases and J by 6 bases; unmatched bases: 6. This CDR3 is 14 amino acids long. The CDR3 coding sequence is TGTGCCAGCCTGACTAGCGGGACTTCCAATGAGCAGTTCTTC. It encodes CASLTSGTSNEQFF.

The CDR3 loop is CASSLGPSGALKTQYF. The CDR3 DNA reads as TGTGCCAGCAGCTTGGGGCCTAGCGGGGCGTTGAAGACCCAGTACTTC. This chain connects TRBV5-8 to TRBJ2-5; TRBD2 aligns across 9 bases. The CDR3 runs 16 residues. V was pared by 0 bases and J by 6 bases, with 9 bases of the junction left unmatched. The germline V gene encodes CDR1 SGHTS and CDR2 YDEGEE.

The chain joins TRBV28 to TRBJ2-5; a weak D match, TRBD1 (6 bases). The ends were cut back, 5 bases at V and 1 base at J, with 8 bases in the middle. The germline CDR1 and CDR2 sequences are MDHEN and SYDVKM. The length of the CDR3 is 13 residues. CDR3 amino acids: CASSTDSQETQYF. The CDR3 DNA sequence: TGTGCCAGCAGTACGGACAGCCAAGAGACCCAGTACTTC.

V and J are TRBV11-2 and TRBJ2-6; 7 bases agree with TRBD1. There are 18 residues in the CDR3. Per germline, CDR1 SGHAT and CDR2 FQNNGV. Losses at the gene ends were 5 bases for V and 0 bases for J; bases not matched to a gene: 10. The CDR3 DNA reads as TGTGCCAGCAGCCCGCCCAGGGGGACGACCTCTGGGGCCAACGTCCTGACTTTC. Amino acids: CASSPPRGTTSGANVLTF.

V usage is TRBV18 and J usage is TRBJ2-7; D might be TRBD1 (6 bases). From germline, CDR1 is KGHSH and CDR2 LQKENI. The CDR3 covers 15 residues. Between the trimmed V and J ends, which lost 5 bases and 3 bases, there was a span of 17 bases. The CDR3 DNA is TGTGCCAGCTCAGAAGGACAGCCGGCCCTCTACGAGCAGTACTTC. This gives the protein CASSEGQPALYEQYF.

The V call is TRBV5-4, the J call TRBJ2-7; a weak D match, TRBD1 (6 bases). Trimming removed 0 bases at V and 3 bases at J, with 16 bases between. The germline V gene encodes CDR1 SGHNT and CDR2 YYREEE (reference sequence). CDR3 size: 16 residues. CDR3 sequence: CASSLDRAPTIYEQYF. The CDR3 nucleotides are TGTGCCAGCAGCTTGGACAGGGCCCCTACTATCTACGAGCAGTACTTC.

V and J are TRBV29-1 and TRBJ2-7; D is perhaps TRBD1 (5 bases). The germline V and J ends were trimmed by 3 bases and 3 bases, with 21 bases remaining between them. The V gene's germline CDR1 is SQVTM and CDR2 ANQGSEA. The CDR3 length is 16 residues. The CDR3 region is CSVEQPPDSHNYEQYF. CDR3 nucleotide sequence: TGCAGCGTTGAGCAACCCCCCGACAGCCACAACTACGAGCAGTACTTC.

The table lists this clone with a count of one. The chain employs TRBV28 and TRBJ2-6; TRBD1 matches 8 bases. Germline V CDR1 and CDR2: MDHEN, SYDVKM. V gave up 5 bases and J gave up 2 bases; unmatched junction bases: 2. The CDR3 is made up of 15 amino acids. In nucleotides, the CDR3 is TGTGCCAGCAGTCCAGGGGGCGCTGGGGCCAACGTCCTGACTTTC. This codes for CASSPGGAGANVLTF.

The chain is built from TRBV5-1 and TRBJ1-3, with 7 bases lining up with TRBD1. With V trimmed by 6 bases and J by 1 base, 4 bases remained unmatched. CDR1 is SGHRS, CDR2 YFSETQ, per germline. CDR3 length: 14 residues. CDR3 nucleotide sequence: TGCGCCAGCACCAAGGACAGGTCTGGAAACACCATATATTTT. Translating it yields CASTKDRSGNTIYF.

This chain uses TRBV30 with TRBJ1-4; D perhaps matches TRBD1 (5 bases). Germline V gives CDR1 GTSNPN, CDR2 SVGIG (reference sequence). This CDR3 is 15 amino acids long. V was clipped by 3 bases and J by 4 bases, with 15 bases between them. The CDR3 bases are TGTGCCTGGAGGCAAGAGACAGCAGTTAATGAAAAACTGTTTTTT. Its protein is CAWRQETAVNEKLFF.